The following is a T cell receptor (beta chain) sequence with its context. Its specificity is unknown. The table came from immunoSEQ multiplex PCR; TCRdb's copy has only in-frame clones and leaves some out. In the table there are roughly 200,000 clones, approximately 93% of which are singletons. These data come from a study of T cell responses to AZD1222 COVID-19 vaccine. Notes on the study in general: Only five or six AZD1222 recipients were seropositive at baseline. Within unmutated variant regions lay the reported targets of nearly half of spike-specific TCRs.

The study pooled second doses at about 4 or about 12 weeks. The germline V and J ends were trimmed by 1 base and 11 bases, with 15 bases remaining between them. The CDR3 runs to 13 residues. CDR1 and CDR2 (germline): SGDLS, YYNGEE. The sequencing here drew on peripheral blood, taken 28 days after the second AZD1222 dose. The chain recombines TRBV9 with TRBJ1-1, with D possibly matching TRBD1 (5 bases). The source of this sequence is an adult who received the AZD1222 COVID-19 vaccine. CDR3 coding DNA: TGTGCCAGCAGCGTAAACCCCAGGGATAGCGCTTTCTTT. Translated: CASSVNPRDSAFF.